These 16 T cell receptor beta chains were sequenced from one sample in a study of blood T cell repertoires in COVID-19. Some clones are missing from TCRdb's copy, which holds only in-frame ones; the method was immunoSEQ multiplex PCR. The repertoire has around 320,000 clones, roughly 90% of them found once; the top ten carry approximately 10%. Sequenced material: peripheral blood. All receptors derive from a young woman with COVID-19, enrolled during active disease.

J is TRBJ1-1 and V is TRBV5-1; unclear D gene. Germline V gene lookup returns CDR1 SGHRS and CDR2 YFSETQ. Trimming shortened V by 0 bases and J by 0 bases, and 3 bases separated the two germline ends. CDR3 length: 13 amino acids. The CDR3 reads CASSLDMNTEAFF. The CDR3 nucleotides are TGCGCCAGCAGCTTGGACATGAACACTGAAGCTTTCTTT.

The DNA of the CDR3 is TGTGCCAGTACCCGACTGACAGATTTTTTTACTGAAGCTTTCTTT. As protein: CASTRLTDFFTEAFF. This chain uses TRBV19 with TRBJ1-1; perhaps TRBD1 as D (5 bases). CDR1 and CDR2 (germline): LNHDA, SQIVND (reference sequence). CDR3 length: 15 residues. Trimming removed 7 bases from V and 5 bases from J, with 20 bases in between. Full variable domain (rest looked up from reference TRBV19 and TRBJ1-1): DGGITQSPKYLFRKEGQNVTLSCEQNLNHDAMYWYRQDPGQGLRLIYYSQIVNDFQKGDIAEGYSVSREKKESFPLTVTSAQKNPTAFYLCASTRLTDFFTEAFFGQGTRLTVV.

The V call is TRBV11-3, the J call TRBJ2-7; 9 bases match TRBD1. The CDR3 is 14 residues long. V lost 5 bases to trimming and J lost 1 base; unmatched junction nucleotides: 3. Germline CDR1 is SGHNT and CDR2 is YENEEA. The CDR3 sequence is CASSPGTGSYEQYF. CDR3 bases: TGTGCCAGCAGCCCGGGGACAGGGTCCTACGAGCAGTACTTC.

The chain links TRBV4-2 to TRBJ1-6; 7 nucleotides align to TRBD1. CDR1 and CDR2 from the germline V gene are LGHNA and YNFKEQ. The CDR3 is 15 residues long. The ends lost 1 base at V and 9 bases at J; junction bases unmatched: 6. In DNA, the CDR3 is TGTGCCAGCAGCCAAGCCGGAGGGGGCAGTTCACCCCTCCACTTT. Amino acids: CASSQAGGGSSPLHF.

The chain has TRBV29-1 and TRBJ1-2; 11 bases align to TRBD1. Trimming removed 1 base from V and 4 bases from J; junction bases left unmatched: 14. The germline CDR1 and CDR2 sequences are SQVTM and ANQGSEA. This CDR3 is 18 amino acids long. CDR3 sequence (DNA): TGCAGCGTTGAAGCCTACCGGGACAGGGGGAGCTTTGGCTATGGCTACACCTTC. This gives the protein CSVEAYRDRGSFGYGYTF.

The CDR3 DNA reads as TGTGCCAGCAGCCTGCCGTTGGCTGGAGATGAAAAACTGTTTTTT. It translates to CASSLPLAGDEKLFF. The V gene is TRBV11-2, the J gene TRBJ1-4; D ambiguous. The CDR3 sequence is 15 residues long. Germline lookup yields CDR1 SGHAT and CDR2 FQNNGV. Trimming removed 5 bases at V and 6 bases at J, with 16 bases between.

This clone occurred once. V usage is TRBV7-8 and J usage is TRBJ2-3; 12 bases align to TRBD1. The CDR3 loop spans 16 amino acids. The V and J ends lost 5 bases and 3 bases, in that order; junction bases with no gene match: 6. Germline V CDR1 and CDR2: SGHVS, FQNEAQ. This CDR3 is CASSQGQGAVTDTQYF. In nucleotides, the CDR3 is TGTGCCAGCAGCCAGGGACAGGGGGCGGTAACAGATACGCAGTATTTT.

This chain joins TRBV19 and TRBJ1-2; D remains unclear. Germline lookup yields CDR1 LNHDA and CDR2 SQIVND (reference sequence). The CDR3 spans 12 residues. The V end lost 5 bases, the J end lost 4 bases, and 8 bases lay between the germline ends. CDR3 sequence reads: CASSPSSYGYTF. DNA of the CDR3: TGTGCCAGTAGTCCTTCTTCCTATGGCTACACCTTC. Full variable domain (missing parts from reference TRBV19 and TRBJ1-2): DGGITQSPKYLFRKEGQNVTLSCEQNLNHDAMYWYRQDPGQGLRLIYYSQIVNDFQKGDIAEGYSVSREKKESFPLTVTSAQKNPTAFYLCASSPSSYGYTFGSGTRLTVV.

The genes are TRBV11-3 and TRBJ2-3; 10 nucleotides line up with TRBD2. Per the germline V gene, CDR1 is SGHNT and CDR2 is YENEEA. V lost 5 bases to trimming and J lost 10 bases; unmatched junction nucleotides: 24. CDR3 length: 19 residues. The CDR3: CASSNASLLAGVFGRPQYF. The CDR3 DNA reads as TGTGCCAGCAGCAACGCATCCCTTCTAGCGGGGGTCTTTGGGAGACCGCAGTATTTT.

This chain joins TRBV6-5 and TRBJ1-2; D is unresolved. Looked up from germline, CDR1 is MNHEY and CDR2 is SVGAGI. Trimming cost V 8 bases and J 4 bases, with 17 bases left between them. The CDR3 loop spans 14 amino acids. CDR3 loop: CASLWPQRVYGYTF. Written as DNA, the CDR3 is TGTGCCAGCCTCTGGCCCCAACGGGTCTATGGCTACACCTTC.

This clone was counted a few times. This specimen includes other DNA sequences encoding the same CDR3. The rearrangement uses TRBV29-1 and TRBJ2-2; TRBD1 aligns across 8 bases. V lost 1 base, J lost 1 base, and 2 bases stayed unmatched. This CDR3 contains 15 residues. From germline, CDR1 is SQVTM and CDR2 ANQGSEA. The CDR3 region is CSVEAGTGNTGELFF. DNA of the CDR3: TGCAGCGTTGAAGCAGGGACAGGGAACACCGGGGAGCTGTTTTTT.

J is TRBJ2-5 and V is TRBV2; D perhaps matches TRBD2 (5 bases). V was trimmed by 9 bases and J by 7 bases, leaving 15 bases between them. This CDR3 spans 12 amino acids. CDR1 and CDR2 (germline): SNHLY, FYNNEI. The CDR3 loop reads CASRISRGTQYF. As DNA, the CDR3 is TGTGCCAGTAGAATTTCCCGGGGGACCCAGTACTTC.

This sequence joins TRBV5-1 and TRBJ2-2; D remains ambiguous. Per the germline V gene, CDR1 is SGHRS and CDR2 is YFSETQ. The CDR3 covers 14 residues. V was clipped by 1 base and J by 4 bases, with 8 bases between them. The CDR3 sequence is CASSLSRGTGELFF. Here the CDR3 DNA reads TGCGCCAGCAGCTTGTCCCGAGGCACCGGGGAGCTGTTTTTT.

The V call is TRBV5-8, the J call TRBJ2-7; D is uncertain. The CDR3 is made up of 11 amino acids. V was shortened by 6 bases and J by 3 bases, with 7 bases between the two germline ends. Germline lookup yields CDR1 SGHTS and CDR2 YDEGEE. The CDR3 reads CASTRYYEQYF. CDR3 DNA sequence: TGTGCCAGCACCAGATACTACGAGCAGTACTTC.

J is TRBJ2-7 and V is TRBV7-8; D ambiguous. V was shortened by 1 base and J by 3 bases, with 10 bases between the two germline ends. The CDR3 length is 14 residues. Germline-derived CDR1 and CDR2 are SGHVS and FQNEAQ. CDR3 protein: CASSLGRPLYEQYF. The CDR3 nucleotides are TGTGCCAGCAGCTTAGGCAGGCCCCTCTACGAGCAGTACTTC. The full variable domain, completed using reference TRBV7-8 and TRBJ2-7, is GAGVSQSPRYKVAKRGQDVALRCDPISGHVSLFWYQQALGQGPEFLTYFQNEAQLDKSGLPSDRFFAERPEGSVSTLKIQRTQQEDSAVYLCASSLGRPLYEQYFGPGTRLTVT.

This chain connects TRBV5-4 to TRBJ1-2; 7 nucleotides match TRBD1. Trimming took 4 bases from V and 0 from J; bases not matched to a gene: 12. The CDR3 is made up of 17 amino acids. Per germline, CDR1 SGHNT and CDR2 YYREEE (reference sequence). In nucleotides, the CDR3 is TGTGCCAGCAGCCCAACTGGGGAGACAGGGCCTAACTATGGCTACACCTTC. It codes for CASSPTGETGPNYGYTF.